A single sample gave rise to the 24 T cell receptor beta chains below, sequenced in a study of tumor-infiltrating lymphocytes in primary liver carcinoma (dated by TCRdb to the late 2010s). Without any cell sorting, total RNA and DNA were extracted together from around 20-30 mg of bulk tissue using the AllPrep DNA/RNA mini kit. For sequencing, an Illumina HiSeq 2500 was employed. TCRbeta-specific cDNA was reverse-transcribed from 500 ng total RNA using a constant-region primer and ProtoScript II reverse transcriptase. Construction of the TCRbeta libraries relied on three nested rounds of multiplex PCR, following a slightly modified ARM-PCR procedure. Each of the first two PCR rounds ran for nine to eleven cycles and used multiplex TRBV1-TRBV30 forward primers together with a Cbeta reverse primer. In-frame beta chains were kept once TCRdb had trimmed the public reads at Q25 with fastp and called clones with MiXCR. Rows are unified per CDR3 protein, each entry keeping the most common DNA and genes. For this sample there are 50,000 to 60,000 distinct CDR3 sequences; about 77% appear just once. Of the sample, approximately 25% is held by the ten largest clones.

The sample was liver tumor tissue from sampling region 5. According to the study, the label for this sample's cell subset or site signals: tumor region T5, tumor centre. These receptor sequences come from a man in his forties or fifties with primary liver carcinoma and hepatitis B virus infection.

The chain recombines TRBV14 with TRBJ2-7, with 7 bases that match TRBD1. Germline values: CDR1 SGHDN, CDR2 FVKESK. The CDR3 sequence is 14 residues long. CDR3 protein: CTNSHRGTGAEQYF. CDR3 bases: TGTACCAACAGCCATAGGGGTACAGGGGCCGAGCAGTACTTC.

Remarks on this clonotype: This likely comes from a read error, as the CDR3 has no conserved phenylalanine or tryptophan at its end. The chain has TRBV14 and TRBJ2-3; TRBD1 matches 8 bases. This CDR3 is 16 amino acids long. From germline, CDR1 is SGHDN and CDR2 FVKESK. Here the CDR3 DNA reads TGTGCTAGCAACCAACGACAGGGGAGAGGGACAGATACGCAGTATTAT. Amino acid sequence: CASNQRQGRGTDTQYY.

A remark on this clonotype: The junction does not match germline at one end; this may be a read error. V and J are TRBV29-1 and TRBJ1-5; 7 bases agree with TRBD1. Germline V lookup: CDR1 SQVTM, CDR2 ANQGSEA. CDR3 length: 13 residues. The DNA of the CDR3 is TGCAACGTTGAGACAGGGTGTAATCAGCCCCAGCATTTT. Translating it yields CNVETGCNQPQHF.

As concerns this clonotype: The junction departs from germline at one end; a sequencing error may be responsible. The CDR3 DNA is TGTGCCAGCAGTACACGAACAGTTATGGAGACCCAATACTTC. Its protein product is CASSTRTVMETQYF. The rearrangement joins TRBV6-2 or TRBV6-3 to TRBJ2-5; no reliable D call. The CDR3 is made up of 14 amino acids. CDR1 MNHEY and CDR2 SVGEGT come from the germline V gene.

This clonotype was recorded once. This CDR3 is missing its conserved last phenylalanine or tryptophan, likely due to a read error. The chain recombines TRBV4-2 with TRBJ1-1; maybe TRBD1 (5 bases). Trimming removed 4 bases at V and 2 bases at J, with 11 bases between. The CDR3 totals 14 residues. The germline gives CDR1 LGHNA, CDR2 YNFKEQ. DNA of the CDR3: TGTGCCAGCAGCCTGACTGGGGGAAACACTGAAGCTTTCCTT. Residues: CASSLTGGNTEAFL.

In nucleotides, the CDR3 is TGTGCCAGCAACTGGGAACTGGCGAGTTCCTACAATGAGCAGTTCTTC. It translates to CASNWELASSYNEQFF. The chain joins TRBV5-4 to TRBJ2-1, with unresolved D. The V end was cut by 6 bases, the J end by 1 base, with 17 bases between. In germline, CDR1 is SGHNT, CDR2 YYREEE (reference sequence). The length of the CDR3 is 16 residues.

Notes on this clonotype: One end of the junction fails to match germline, which may point to a read error. V is TRBV28 and J is TRBJ1-2; 9 bases match TRBD1. The CDR3 is made up of 14 amino acids. CDR1 MDHEN and CDR2 SYDVKM come from the germline V gene. The CDR3 sequence: CVSSYTGGVNGYTF. The CDR3 DNA is TGTGTCAGCAGCTATACAGGGGGCGTTAATGGCTACACCTTT.

About this clonotype: The conserved closing phenylalanine or tryptophan is absent in this CDR3, likely reflecting a read error. The DNA is omitted, as the CDR3 cannot be located on it reliably, and the CDR3 follows TCRdb's listing. The gene calls are TRBV28 and TRBJ2-7; no check of the table's D call, TRBD2, against the DNA was made. In germline, CDR1 is MDHEN, CDR2 SYDVKM. Ends included, the CDR3 has 15 residues. The CDR3 is CASGLPPAGEGERYI.

Comments on this clonotype: One end of the junction does not line up with germline, which may come from a read error. This chain uses TRBV6-1 with TRBJ1-4; D uncertain. The V gene's germline CDR1 is MNHNS and CDR2 SASEGT. The length of the CDR3 is 16 residues. The CDR3 loop is CASSQAGIATNEELFF. The CDR3 DNA sequence: TGTGCCAGCAGTCAAGCGGGTATTGCAACTAATGAAGAACTGTTTTTT.

With respect to this clonotype: Since the CDR3 does not end with the conserved phenylalanine or tryptophan, this likely comes from a read error. J is TRBJ2-1 and V is TRBV11-2; a possible D gene is TRBD2 (6 bases). The germline V and J ends were trimmed by 6 bases and 7 bases, with 22 bases remaining between them. There are 16 residues in the CDR3. Germline V CDR1 and CDR2: SGHAT, FQNNGV. This chain's CDR3 is CASSYPGTGGSNEQFL. The CDR3 region has the DNA TGTGCCAGCAGTTACCCCGGGACTGGCGGTAGTAATGAGCAGTTCTTA.

A note on this clonotype: No conserved phenylalanine or tryptophan is present at the end of the CDR3, so a read error is the likely explanation. CDR3 loop: CASTAGGQETQYV. DNA of the CDR3: TGTGCCAGCACCGCGGGGGGGCAAGAGACCCAGTACGTT. The genes are TRBV12-3 or TRBV12-4 and TRBJ2-5; 9 positions match TRBD2. V shed 7 bases, J shed 2 bases, and the junction held 2 bases outside the gene matches. This CDR3 is 13 amino acids long.

The genes are TRBV11-2 and TRBJ2-5; the match to TRBD2 covers 8 bases. Germline V CDR1 and CDR2: SGHAT, FQNNGV. The CDR3 extends over 18 amino acids. Trimming removed 5 bases from V and 9 bases from J; junction bases left unmatched: 23. The chain's CDR3 is CASSPSSIQDAGREAQYF. The CDR3, as DNA: TGTGCCAGCAGCCCTAGCTCAATCCAGGACGCTGGGCGGGAGGCCCAGTACTTC.

This clonotype was detected once. This rearrangement joins TRBV29-1 to TRBJ2-5; D not certain. The CDR3 covers 13 residues. In germline, CDR1 is SQVTM, CDR2 ANQGSEA. Trimming pared 7 bases from V and 4 bases from J, leaving 16 bases between. The CDR3 loop reads CSAPRGYGETQYF. DNA for the CDR3: TGCAGCGCCCCACGAGGATATGGAGAGACCCAGTACTTC.

This clonotype was recorded once. The chain combines TRBV6-1 with TRBJ2-3; D gene uncertain. There are 12 residues in the CDR3. V shed 7 bases and J shed 5 bases, with 10 bases lying between them. Germline values: CDR1 MNHNS, CDR2 SASEGT. The CDR3, as DNA: TGTGCCAGCAACCCCAGCGAAGATACGCAGTATTTT. Protein sequence: CASNPSEDTQYF.

Note on this clonotype: No conserved phenylalanine or tryptophan ends this CDR3, so it is likely a read error. Because the CDR3's place on the DNA is in doubt, the DNA is left out and the CDR3 is given as listed by TCRdb. The chain combines TRBV11-2 with TRBJ2-7; no check of the table's D call, TRBD2, against the DNA was made. Germline-derived CDR1 and CDR2 are SGHAT and FQNNGV. The CDR3 totals 16 residues, both ends included. CDR3 residues: CANSLEPSGSWVEQYL.

In the case of this clonotype: A read error may explain this, as a much larger clone is one base away. The conserved final phenylalanine or tryptophan is absent from the CDR3, which likely points to a read error. This chain joins TRBV25-1 and TRBJ2-2; maybe TRBD1 (6 bases). The CDR3 sequence is 16 residues long. Germline CDR1 and CDR2: MGHDK and SYGVNS. V was cut by 2 bases and J by 3 bases, with 13 bases left in between. CDR3 amino acids: CASSEQGIGDTGELFL. The CDR3, as DNA: TGTGCCAGCAGTGAACAGGGGATAGGGGACACCGGGGAGCTGTTTCTT.

On this clonotype: At one end the junction does not follow the germline gene, possibly because of a read error. The chain joins TRBV6-1 to TRBJ2-2; 7 bases map to TRBD1. CDR3 size: 12 residues. The germline V gene encodes CDR1 MNHNS and CDR2 SASEGT. This CDR3 is CASRQGNRELFF. The CDR3 bases are TGTGCCAGCAGACAGGGGAACAGGGAGTTGTTTTTT.

In its sample, this clonotype was seen many times. The CDR3 DNA is TGTGCCAGCAGTTTTATAGAGTTGGGTCAGACCCAGTACTTC. It is translated as CASSFIELGQTQYF. The chain employs TRBV28 and TRBJ2-5; D is ambiguous. Trimming took 3 bases from V and 6 from J, leaving 14 bases between them. Germline CDR1 and CDR2: MDHEN and SYDVKM. The CDR3 extends over 14 amino acids.

About this clonotype itself: A read error may explain this, as a much larger clone is one base away. J is TRBJ2-1 and V is TRBV7-3, with D unclear. The CDR3 spans 14 residues. Deletions cut 2 bases from V and 7 bases from J, with 12 bases between. CDR1 is SGHTA, CDR2 FQGTGA, per germline. The CDR3 protein is CASSLPCIVNEQFF. The CDR3 nucleotides read TGTGCCAGCAGCTTACCGTGTATCGTAAATGAGCAGTTCTTC.

With respect to this clonotype: Sequence at one end of the junction differs from germline and may be a read error. The V gene is TRBV11-2, the J gene TRBJ2-6; 8 bases match TRBD1. The germline V gene has CDR1 SGHAT and CDR2 FQNNGV. The length of the CDR3 is 21 residues. DNA of the CDR3: TGTGCCAGCAACATGGGGGGAGACAGGGGCATTTCCCTTTCTGGGGTCAACGTCCTGACTTTC. Protein: CASNMGGDRGISLSGVNVLTF.

As to this clonotype: The CDR3 does not close with the conserved phenylalanine or tryptophan, likely indicating a read error. The chain couples TRBV29-1 to TRBJ1-1, with D maybe TRBD1 (5 bases). This CDR3 has 15 residues. Germline CDR1 SQVTM, CDR2 ANQGSEA. The V gene lost 7 bases and the J gene lost 0 bases, with 18 bases spanning the gap. CDR3 in amino acids: CSGASGWGMNTEAFL. CDR3 coding DNA: TGCAGCGGTGCCTCAGGATGGGGCATGAACACTGAAGCTTTCTTA.

Remarks on this clonotype: Possible read error: a much larger clone is one base away. The V and J genes are TRBV5-1 and TRBJ2-1; maybe TRBD2 (6 bases). The V end lost 1 base, the J end lost 12 bases, and 11 bases lay between the germline ends. The CDR3 sequence is 12 residues long. Germline CDR1 is SGHRS and CDR2 is YFSETQ. In DNA form, the CDR3 reads TGCGCCAGCAGCTTGTATAGCGGTGGGCAGTTCTTC. Amino acids: CASSLYSGGQFF.

In the case of this clonotype: One end of the junction is discordant with germline, which a read error may explain. V and J are TRBV29-1 and TRBJ2-5; 8 bases line up with TRBD1. This CDR3 has 15 residues. Germline values: CDR1 SQVTM, CDR2 ANQGSEA. In DNA form, the CDR3 reads TGCAGCGTTGGGGGGACAGGACCTCCGGGGGAGACTCAGTACTTC. Residues: CSVGGTGPPGETQYF.

Regarding this clonotype: At one end, the junction sequence differs from germline, possibly due to a read error. This sequence joins TRBV6-1 and TRBJ2-2, with D perhaps matching TRBD1 or TRBD2 (5 bases each). Per germline, CDR1 MNHNS and CDR2 SASEGT. The CDR3 has 16 residues. This CDR3 is CASSKTLQVNTGELLF. In DNA form, the CDR3 reads TGTGCAAGCAGTAAAACACTACAGGTGAACACCGGGGAGCTGTTGTTT.